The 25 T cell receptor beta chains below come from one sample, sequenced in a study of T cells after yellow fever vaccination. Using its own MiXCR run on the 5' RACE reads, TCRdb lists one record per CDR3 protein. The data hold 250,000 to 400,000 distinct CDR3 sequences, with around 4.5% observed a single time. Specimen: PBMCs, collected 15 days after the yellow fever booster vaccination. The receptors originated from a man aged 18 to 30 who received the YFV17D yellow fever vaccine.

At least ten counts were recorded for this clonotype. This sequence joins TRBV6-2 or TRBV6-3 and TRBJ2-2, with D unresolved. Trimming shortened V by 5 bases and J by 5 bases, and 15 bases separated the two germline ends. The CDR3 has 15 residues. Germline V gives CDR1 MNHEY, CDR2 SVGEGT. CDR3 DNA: TGTGCCAGCAGTCCTCCAAATTTACTTACCGGGGAGCTGTTTTTT. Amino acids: CASSPPNLLTGELFF.

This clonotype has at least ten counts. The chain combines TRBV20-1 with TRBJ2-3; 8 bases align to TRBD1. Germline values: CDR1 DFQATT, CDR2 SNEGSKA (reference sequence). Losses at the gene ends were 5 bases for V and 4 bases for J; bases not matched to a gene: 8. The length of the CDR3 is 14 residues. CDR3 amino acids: CSARQGTIADTQYF. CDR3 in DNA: TGCAGTGCTCGACAGGGGACAATCGCAGATACGCAGTATTTT.

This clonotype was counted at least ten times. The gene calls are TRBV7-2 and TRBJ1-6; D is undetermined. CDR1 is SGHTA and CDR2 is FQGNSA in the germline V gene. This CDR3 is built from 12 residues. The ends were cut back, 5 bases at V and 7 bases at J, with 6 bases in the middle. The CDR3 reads CASSRLNSPLHF. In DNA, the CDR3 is TGTGCCAGCAGCCGACTGAATTCACCCCTCCACTTT. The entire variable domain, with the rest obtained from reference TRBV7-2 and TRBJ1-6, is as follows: GAGVSQSPSNKVTEKGKDVELRCDPISGHTALYWYRQSLGQGLEFLIYFQGNSAPDKSGLPSDRFSAERTGGSVSTLTIQRTQQEDSAVYLCASSRLNSPLHFGNGTRLTVT.

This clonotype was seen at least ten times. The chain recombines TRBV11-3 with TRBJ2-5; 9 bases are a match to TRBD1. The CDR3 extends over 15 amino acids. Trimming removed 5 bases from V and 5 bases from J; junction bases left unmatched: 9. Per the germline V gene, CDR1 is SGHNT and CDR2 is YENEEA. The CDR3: CASSQGTGRLETQYF. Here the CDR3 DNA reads TGTGCCAGCAGCCAGGGGACAGGGCGGCTGGAGACCCAGTACTTC.

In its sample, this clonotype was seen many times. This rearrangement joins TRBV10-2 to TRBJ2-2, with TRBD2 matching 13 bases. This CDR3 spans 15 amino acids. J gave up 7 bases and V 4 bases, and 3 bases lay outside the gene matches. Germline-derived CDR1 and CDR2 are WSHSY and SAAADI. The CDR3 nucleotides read TGCGCCAGCAGTGCGACTAGCGGGGGGAGCGGGGAGCTGTTTTTT. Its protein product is CASSATSGGSGELFF.

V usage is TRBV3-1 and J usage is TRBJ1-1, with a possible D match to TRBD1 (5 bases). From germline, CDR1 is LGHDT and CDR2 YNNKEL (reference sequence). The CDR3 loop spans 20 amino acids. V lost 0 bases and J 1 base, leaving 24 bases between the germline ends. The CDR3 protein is CASSQDLLDKGIGGNTEAFF. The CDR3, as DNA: TGTGCCAGCAGCCAAGATTTACTGGACAAAGGGATAGGAGGGAACACTGAAGCTTTCTTT.

CDR3 bases: TGCGCCAGCAGCTTATTTCTATACAATGAGCAGTTCTTC. It codes for CASSLFLYNEQFF. The J gene is TRBJ2-1, the V gene TRBV5-1; no firm D call. The CDR3 has 13 amino acids. Germline assignment: CDR1 SGHRS and CDR2 YFSETQ. Trimming shortened V by 2 bases and J by 4 bases, and 7 bases separated the two germline ends.

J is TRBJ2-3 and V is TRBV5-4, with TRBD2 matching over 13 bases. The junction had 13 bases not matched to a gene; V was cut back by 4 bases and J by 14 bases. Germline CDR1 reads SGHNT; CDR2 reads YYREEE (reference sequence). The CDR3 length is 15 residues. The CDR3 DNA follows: TGTGCCAGCAGCCCCTGGACTAGCGGGGGCCCCAAGTGGTATTTT. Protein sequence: CASSPWTSGGPKWYF.

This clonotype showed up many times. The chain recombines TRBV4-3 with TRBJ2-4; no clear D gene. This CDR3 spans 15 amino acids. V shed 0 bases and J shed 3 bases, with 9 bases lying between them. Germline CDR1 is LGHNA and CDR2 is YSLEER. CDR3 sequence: CASSQDRLGKNIQYF. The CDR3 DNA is TGCGCCAGCAGCCAAGACCGACTGGGCAAAAACATTCAGTACTTC.

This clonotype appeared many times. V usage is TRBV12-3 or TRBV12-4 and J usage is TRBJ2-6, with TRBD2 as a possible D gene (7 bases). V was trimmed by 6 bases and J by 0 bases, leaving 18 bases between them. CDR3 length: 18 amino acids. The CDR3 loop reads CASRPRWGGASGANVLTF. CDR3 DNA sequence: TGTGCCAGCAGGCCGAGGTGGGGGGGGGCCTCTGGGGCCAACGTCCTGACTTTC.

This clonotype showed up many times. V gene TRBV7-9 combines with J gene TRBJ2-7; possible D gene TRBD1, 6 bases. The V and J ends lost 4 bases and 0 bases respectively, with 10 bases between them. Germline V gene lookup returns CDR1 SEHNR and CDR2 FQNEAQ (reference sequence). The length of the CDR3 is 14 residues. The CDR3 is CASSSTGHSYEQYF. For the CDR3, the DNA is TGTGCCAGCAGCTCGACAGGTCACTCCTACGAGCAGTACTTC. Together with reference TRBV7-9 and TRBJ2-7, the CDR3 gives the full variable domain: DTGVSQNPRHKITKRGQNVTFRCDPISEHNRLYWYRQTLGQGPEFLTYFQNEAQLEKSRLLSDRFSAERPKGSFSTLEIQRTEQGDSAMYLCASSSTGHSYEQYFGPGTRLTVT.

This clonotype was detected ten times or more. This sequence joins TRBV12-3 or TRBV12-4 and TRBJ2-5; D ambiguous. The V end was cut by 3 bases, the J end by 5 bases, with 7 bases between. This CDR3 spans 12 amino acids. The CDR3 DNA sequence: TGTGCCAGCAGTTTCCTTTTTGAGACCCAGTACTTC. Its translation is CASSFLFETQYF.

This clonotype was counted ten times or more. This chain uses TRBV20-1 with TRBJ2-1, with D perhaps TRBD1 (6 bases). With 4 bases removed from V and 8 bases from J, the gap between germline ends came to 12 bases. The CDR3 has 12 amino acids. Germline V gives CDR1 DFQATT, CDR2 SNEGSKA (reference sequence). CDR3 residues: CSATITGHEQFF. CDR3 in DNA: TGCAGTGCTACAATAACAGGGCATGAGCAGTTCTTC.

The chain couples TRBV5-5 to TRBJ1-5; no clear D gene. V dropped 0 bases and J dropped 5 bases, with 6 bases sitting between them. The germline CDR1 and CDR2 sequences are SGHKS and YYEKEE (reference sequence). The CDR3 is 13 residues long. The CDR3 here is CASSLAAYQPQHF. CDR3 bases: TGTGCCAGCAGCTTGGCGGCGTATCAGCCCCAGCATTTT.

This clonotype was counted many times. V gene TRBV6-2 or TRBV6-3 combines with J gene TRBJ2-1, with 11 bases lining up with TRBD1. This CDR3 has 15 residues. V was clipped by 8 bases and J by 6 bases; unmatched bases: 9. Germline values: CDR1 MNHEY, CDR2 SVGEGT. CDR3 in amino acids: CASAWTGGPFNEQFF. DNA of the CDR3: TGTGCCAGCGCTTGGACAGGGGGCCCCTTCAATGAGCAGTTCTTC.

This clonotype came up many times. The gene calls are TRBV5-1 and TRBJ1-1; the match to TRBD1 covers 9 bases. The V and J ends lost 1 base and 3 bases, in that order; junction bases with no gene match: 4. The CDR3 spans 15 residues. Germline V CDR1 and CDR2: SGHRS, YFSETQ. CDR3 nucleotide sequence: TGCGCCAGCAGCTTGACAGGGGGCGGCTACACTGAAGCTTTCTTT. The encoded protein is CASSLTGGGYTEAFF.

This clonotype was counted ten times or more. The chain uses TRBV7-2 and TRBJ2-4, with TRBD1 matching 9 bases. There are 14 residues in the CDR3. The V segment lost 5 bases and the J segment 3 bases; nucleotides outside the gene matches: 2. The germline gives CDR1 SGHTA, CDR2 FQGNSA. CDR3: CASSPDRGKNIQYF. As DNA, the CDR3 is TGTGCCAGCAGCCCGGACAGGGGCAAAAACATTCAGTACTTC.

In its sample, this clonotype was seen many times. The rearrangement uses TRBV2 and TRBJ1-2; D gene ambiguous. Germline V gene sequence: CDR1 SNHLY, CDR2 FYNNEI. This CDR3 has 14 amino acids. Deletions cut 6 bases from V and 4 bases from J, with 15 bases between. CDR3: CASSLSGVPYGYTF. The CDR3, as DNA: TGTGCCAGCAGCTTATCGGGAGTTCCCTATGGCTACACCTTC.

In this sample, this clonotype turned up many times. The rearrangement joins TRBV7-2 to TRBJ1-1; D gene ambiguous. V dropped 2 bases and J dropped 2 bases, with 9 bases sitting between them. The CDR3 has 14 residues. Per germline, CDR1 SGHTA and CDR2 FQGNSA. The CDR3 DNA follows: TGTGCCAGCAGCTTATTGAACAGTAACACTGAAGCTTTCTTT. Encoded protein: CASSLLNSNTEAFF.

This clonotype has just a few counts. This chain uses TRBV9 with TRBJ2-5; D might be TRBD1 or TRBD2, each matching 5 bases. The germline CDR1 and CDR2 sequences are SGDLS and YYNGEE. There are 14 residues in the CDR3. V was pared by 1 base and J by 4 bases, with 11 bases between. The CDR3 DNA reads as TGTGCCAGCAGCGTAACCGGGGCGTCAGAGACCCAGTACTTC. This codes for CASSVTGASETQYF. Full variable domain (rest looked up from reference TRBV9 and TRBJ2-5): DSGVTQTPKHLITATGQRVTLRCSPRSGDLSVYWYQQSLDQGLQFLIQYYNGEERAKGNILERFSAQQFPDLHSELNLSSLELGDSALYFCASSVTGASETQYFGPGTRLLVL.

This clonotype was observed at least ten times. CDR3 residues: CASSFPGVLNEQYF. The CDR3 DNA follows: TGCGCCAGCAGCTTCCCAGGGGTGTTGAACGAGCAGTACTTC. This chain uses TRBV5-1 with TRBJ2-7, with D possibly TRBD1 on 6 matching bases. The CDR3 totals 14 residues. Germline V CDR1 and CDR2: SGHRS, YFSETQ. Trimming cost V 2 bases and J 5 bases, with 14 bases left between them.

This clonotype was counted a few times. CDR3 nucleotides: TGCGCCAGCAGTCAGACTGACCCGGGCGGAGATACGCAGTATTTT. This gives the protein CASSQTDPGGDTQYF. V is TRBV5-1 and J is TRBJ2-3; D is unclear. This CDR3 spans 15 amino acids. Germline CDR1 and CDR2: SGHRS and YFSETQ. V lost 5 bases, J lost 5 bases, and 18 bases lay in between.

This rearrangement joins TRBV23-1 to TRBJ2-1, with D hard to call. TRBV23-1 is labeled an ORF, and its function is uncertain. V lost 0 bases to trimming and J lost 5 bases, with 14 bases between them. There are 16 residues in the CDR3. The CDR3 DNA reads TGCGCCAGCAGTCAATCGTCGGCCTTGACAAACAATGAGCAGTTCTTC. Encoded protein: CASSQSSALTNNEQFF.

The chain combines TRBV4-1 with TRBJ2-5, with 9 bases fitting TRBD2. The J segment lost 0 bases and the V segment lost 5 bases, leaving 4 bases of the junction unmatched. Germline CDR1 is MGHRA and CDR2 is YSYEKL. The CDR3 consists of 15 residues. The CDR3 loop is CASSTRLADQETQYF. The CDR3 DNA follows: TGCGCCAGCAGCACAAGACTAGCGGACCAAGAGACCCAGTACTTC.

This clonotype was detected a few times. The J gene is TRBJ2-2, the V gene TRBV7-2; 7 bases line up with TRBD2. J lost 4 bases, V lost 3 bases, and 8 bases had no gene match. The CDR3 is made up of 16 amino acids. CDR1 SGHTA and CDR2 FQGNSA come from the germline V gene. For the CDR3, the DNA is TGTGCCAGCAGCTTTGAGACTAGCAGAGGCACCGGGGAGCTGTTTTTT. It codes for CASSFETSRGTGELFF.